A single sample gave rise to the 16 T cell receptor beta chains below, sequenced in a study of T cell responses to AZD1222 COVID-19 vaccine. The protocol was immunoSEQ multiplex PCR, while the TCRdb copy is restricted to in-frame clones and leaves out a portion. The sample includes about 130,000 clones, 80% to 90% seen only once; the top ten take roughly a sixth. This specimen was peripheral blood, taken on day 0 of MenACWY control vaccination. These receptors were collected from an adult in good health.

The J gene is TRBJ2-3, the V gene TRBV24-1; TRBD2 matches 7 bases. This CDR3 is built from 15 residues. V was pared by 3 bases and J by 1 base, with 3 bases of the junction left unmatched. Germline V lookup: CDR1 KGHDR, CDR2 SFDVKD. The CDR3 here is CATSDPSGRTDTQYF. The CDR3 DNA follows: TGTGCCACCAGTGATCCTAGCGGTCGCACAGATACGCAGTATTTT.

As DNA, the CDR3 is TGTGCCACCAGAGCGACCGACAGCTATGGCTACACCTTC. Protein: CATRATDSYGYTF. The chain joins TRBV24-1 to TRBJ1-2; D might be TRBD1 (5 bases). Trimming left V 7 bases short and J 4 bases short, with 12 bases between. CDR1 KGHDR and CDR2 SFDVKD come from the germline V gene. The CDR3 has 13 residues.

The chain employs TRBV5-4 and TRBJ1-2; 12 nucleotides agree with TRBD1. Per the germline V gene, CDR1 is SGHNT and CDR2 is YYREEE (reference sequence). This CDR3 comprises 17 residues. After removal of 6 bases from V and 8 bases from J, the junction contained 17 bases not matched to a gene. The CDR3 loop is CASTEIGPGQGARGYTF. CDR3 in DNA: TGTGCCAGCACCGAGATTGGTCCGGGACAGGGGGCGCGGGGCTACACCTTC.

V and J are TRBV6-1 and TRBJ1-4; 9 bases align to TRBD1. The CDR3 extends over 19 amino acids. Germline CDR1 reads MNHNS; CDR2 reads SASEGT. The junction had 12 bases not matched to a gene; V was cut back by 4 bases and J by 0 bases. CDR3: CASSGRIRDRETTNEKLFF. CDR3 DNA sequence: TGTGCCAGCAGTGGGCGGATTCGGGACAGGGAAACAACTAATGAAAAACTGTTTTTT.

V usage is TRBV19 and J usage is TRBJ2-3; 9 positions match TRBD1. Germline CDR1 LNHDA, CDR2 SQIVND (reference sequence). After removal of 7 bases from V and 7 bases from J, the junction contained 9 bases not matched to a gene. The CDR3 loop spans 14 amino acids. CDR3 bases: TGTGCCAGTAATCCGGACAGGGGAGGACATACGCAGTATTTT. Amino acid sequence: CASNPDRGGHTQYF.

This clone appeared once. The J gene is TRBJ2-5, the V gene TRBV23-1, with D uncertain. TRBV23-1 is an ORF, with its function uncertain. The CDR3 extends over 11 amino acids. V dropped 4 bases and J dropped 4 bases, with 4 bases sitting between them. The CDR3 nucleotides read TGCGCCAGCAGTCTACCAGAGACCCAGTACTTC. It translates to CASSLPETQYF.

J is TRBJ2-3 and V is TRBV19; D uncertain. Germline CDR1 and CDR2: LNHDA and SQIVND (reference sequence). The CDR3 length is 13 residues. Between the trimmed V and J ends, which lost 7 bases and 3 bases, there was a span of 11 bases. Written as DNA, the CDR3 is TGTGCCAGTACGGTCTGGGGAACAGATACGCAGTATTTT. Its protein product is CASTVWGTDTQYF.

The CDR3 is CASRAGLAVTDTQYF. In nucleotides, the CDR3 is TGTGCCAGCAGGGCGGGACTAGCGGTCACAGATACGCAGTATTTT. The gene calls are TRBV2 and TRBJ2-3; 11 nucleotides align to TRBD2. The CDR3 is made up of 15 amino acids. Germline V lookup: CDR1 SNHLY, CDR2 FYNNEI. V gave up 6 bases and J gave up 2 bases; unmatched junction bases: 4.

The chain is built from TRBV4-1 and TRBJ1-1; D is unresolved. Germline lookup yields CDR1 MGHRA and CDR2 YSYEKL. The CDR3 extends over 14 amino acids. Trimming pared 7 bases from V and 0 bases from J, leaving 12 bases between. In DNA, the CDR3 is TGCGCCAGCATGCCTGGCCGTATGAACACTGAAGCTTTCTTT. Translation gives CASMPGRMNTEAFF.

The J gene is TRBJ2-5, the V gene TRBV19; 9 bases map to TRBD1. The CDR3 runs to 15 residues. Germline V gene sequence: CDR1 LNHDA, CDR2 SQIVND (reference sequence). The J segment lost 2 bases and the V segment lost 6 bases, leaving 7 bases of the junction unmatched. CDR3 coding DNA: TGTGCCAGTAGCCTAGAGGGACAGGGACAAGAGACCCAGTACTTC. The encoded protein is CASSLEGQGQETQYF. Filled out from reference TRBV19 and TRBJ2-5, the complete variable domain reads DGGITQSPKYLFRKEGQNVTLSCEQNLNHDAMYWYRQDPGQGLRLIYYSQIVNDFQKGDIAEGYSVSREKKESFPLTVTSAQKNPTAFYLCASSLEGQGQETQYFGPGTRLLVL.

The chain recombines TRBV28 with TRBJ2-2, with a tentative D call TRBD1 (5 bases). Germline V gene lookup returns CDR1 MDHEN and CDR2 SYDVKM. The CDR3 runs 17 residues. V lost 6 bases and J lost 2, with 19 bases in between. The CDR3: CASSSPGAGPNTGELFF. In nucleotides, the CDR3 is TGTGCCAGCAGCTCCCCTGGGGCCGGGCCTAACACCGGGGAGCTGTTTTTT.

The V and J genes are TRBV28 and TRBJ1-5; possible D gene TRBD1, 5 bases. The germline V gene has CDR1 MDHEN and CDR2 SYDVKM. The CDR3 loop spans 13 amino acids. V was pared by 7 bases and J by 5 bases, with 12 bases between. The CDR3 DNA reads TGTGCCAGCAAGGGACCCAGCCATCAGCCCCAGCATTTT. Translated, it gives CASKGPSHQPQHF.

This chain uses TRBV18 with TRBJ1-4, with 7 bases matching TRBD1. There are 17 residues in the CDR3. J was trimmed by 0 bases and V by 3 bases; bases with no gene match: 7. Germline V gives CDR1 KGHSH, CDR2 LQKENI. In nucleotides, the CDR3 is TGTGCCAGCTCACCCGGCCAGGGGGGTGCAACTAATGAAAAACTGTTTTTT. This sequence encodes CASSPGQGGATNEKLFF. Based on the CDR3 plus reference TRBV18 and TRBJ1-4, the full variable domain is NAGVMQNPRHLVRRRGQEARLRCSPMKGHSHVYWYRQLPEEGLKFMVYLQKENIIDESGMPKERFSAEFPKEGPSILRIQQVVRGDSAAYFCASSPGQGGATNEKLFFGSGTQLSVL.

The chain joins TRBV10-3 to TRBJ1-1, with 10 positions matching TRBD1. Germline values: CDR1 ENHRY, CDR2 SYGVKD. V shed 0 bases, J shed 8 bases, and the junction held 6 bases outside the gene matches. The CDR3 loop spans 15 amino acids. The CDR3 is CAISESGTGAKEAFF. CDR3 DNA: TGTGCCATCAGTGAGTCAGGGACAGGGGCCAAAGAAGCTTTCTTT.

This clone has only one observation. V and J are TRBV16 and TRBJ2-1; D is perhaps TRBD1 (6 bases). This CDR3 region has 17 residues. CDR1 is KGHSY, CDR2 FQNENV, per germline. Trimming took 3 bases from V and 2 from J, leaving 17 bases between them. Here the CDR3 reads CASSHGSTGIPYNEQFF. CDR3 sequence (DNA): TGTGCCAGCAGCCATGGGAGTACAGGGATTCCCTACAATGAGCAGTTCTTC.

The chain employs TRBV24-1 and TRBJ2-5; D is unresolved. This CDR3 is 12 amino acids long. Germline CDR1 and CDR2: KGHDR and SFDVKD. V lost 3 bases and J 2 bases, leaving 3 bases between the germline ends. The CDR3 protein is CATSDPQETQYF. The CDR3 DNA is TGTGCCACCAGTGATCCTCAAGAGACCCAGTACTTC.